Shown below are 7 T cell receptor beta chains from a single sample sequenced in a study of blood T cell repertoires in COVID-19. Repertoires were generated with immunoSEQ multiplex PCR, while TCRdb's copy carries only in-frame clones and drops some. The data show around 270,000 clones, with around 87% seen just once and over 5% held by the top ten. The sequencing input was peripheral blood. The receptors derive from an older woman with COVID-19, enrolled during active disease.

CDR3 DNA sequence: TGTGCCAGCAGTGATACGACGGGGATCGGCAATCAGCCCCAGCATTTT. It yields the protein CASSDTTGIGNQPQHF. V is TRBV6-1 and J is TRBJ1-5; no definite D call. This CDR3 has 16 amino acids. The germline gives CDR1 MNHNS, CDR2 SASEGT. The ends were cut back, 3 bases at V and 2 bases at J, with 14 bases in the middle.

The CDR3 region is CASSKGQVKNIQYF. In nucleotides, the CDR3 is TGTGCCAGTAGCAAGGGACAGGTCAAAAACATTCAGTACTTC. The chain recombines TRBV19 with TRBJ2-4; 8 bases fit TRBD1. J was trimmed by 3 bases and V by 6 bases; bases with no gene match: 4. Germline-derived CDR1 and CDR2 are LNHDA and SQIVND (reference sequence). This CDR3 spans 14 amino acids.

The chain couples TRBV24-1 to TRBJ2-1; TRBD2 matches at 9 bases. Germline CDR1 reads KGHDR; CDR2 reads SFDVKD. Unmatched junction bases numbered 6, after V lost 4 bases and J lost 0 bases. The CDR3 sequence is 17 residues long. The CDR3 region has the DNA TGTGCCACCAGTGACCGCATAGCGGGAGTCTCCTACAATGAGCAGTTCTTC. Translated: CATSDRIAGVSYNEQFF.

The sample holds a few counts of this clone. The gene calls are TRBV7-9 and TRBJ1-1, with D perhaps matching TRBD1 (5 bases). The germline V gene encodes CDR1 SEHNR and CDR2 FQNEAQ (reference sequence). Trimming removed 4 bases at V and 11 bases at J, with 20 bases between. The CDR3 is 14 residues long. DNA for the CDR3: TGTGCCAGCAGCTCCAGGTTAGCGGGGGAATGGGCTTTCTTT. Amino acid sequence: CASSSRLAGEWAFF.

In its sample, this clone was seen once. This rearrangement joins TRBV19 to TRBJ2-1; 10 positions match TRBD2. Germline V gene data show CDR1 as LNHDA and CDR2 as SQIVND (reference sequence). The CDR3 has 15 amino acids. V trimming: 7 bases; J trimming: 5 bases; junction bases outside the gene matches: 8. CDR3 sequence (DNA): TGTGCCAGTACCCCTAGCGGGAGTTTCAACAATGAGCAGTTCTTC. This codes for CASTPSGSFNNEQFF.

The chain carries TRBV4-3 and TRBJ2-3, with D uncertain. Per germline, CDR1 LGHNA and CDR2 YSLEER. The V and J ends lost 1 base and 2 bases respectively, with 13 bases between them. This CDR3 is 16 amino acids long. Here the CDR3 DNA reads TGCGCCAGCAGCCAAGGTGTGGTAGCAGACACAGATACGCAGTATTTT. Translation gives CASSQGVVADTDTQYF.

This clone was observed a few times. The chain uses TRBV6-5 and TRBJ1-4; D ambiguous. The CDR3 sequence is 13 residues long. Germline values: CDR1 MNHEY, CDR2 SVGAGI. Trimming stripped 8 bases from V and 0 bases from J, with 7 bases between. CDR3: CASQEATNEKLFF. The DNA for the CDR3 is TGTGCCAGCCAGGAAGCAACTAATGAAAAACTGTTTTTT.